Following are 10 T cell receptor beta chains from one sample sequenced in a study of blood T cells in healthy people across ages. Sample-barcoded 5' priming and a J-beta primer mix drove a second PCR of roughly 6 to 12 cycles. Using its own MiXCR run on the 5' RACE reads, TCRdb lists one record per CDR3 protein. The table lists 790,000 or so distinct CDR3 sequences, less than 60% of them singletons. Material for sequencing was blood. These receptors were taken from a man older than 75 in good health.

V is TRBV3-1 and J is TRBJ2-2; TRBD2 matches 10 bases. CDR3 size: 17 residues. The junction had 2 bases not matched to a gene; V was cut back by 1 base and J by 0 bases. Germline CDR1 is LGHDT and CDR2 is YNNKEL (reference sequence). The CDR3 region is CASSQGLAGANTGELFF. In DNA form, the CDR3 reads TGTGCCAGCAGCCAAGGGCTAGCGGGGGCGAACACCGGGGAGCTGTTTTTT. Combining the CDR3 with reference TRBV3-1 and TRBJ2-2 gives the whole variable domain DTAVSQTPKYLVTQMGNDKSIKCEQNLGHDTMYWYKQDSKKFLKIMFSYNNKELIINETVPNRFSPKSPDKAHLNLHINSLELGDSAVYFCASSQGLAGANTGELFFGEGSRLTVL.

The genes are TRBV7-2 and TRBJ2-1, with 8 bases lining up with TRBD1. CDR3 length: 14 amino acids. With 0 bases clipped from V and 9 bases from J, the junction kept 4 bases outside the gene matches. Germline-derived CDR1 and CDR2 are SGHTA and FQGNSA. In DNA, the CDR3 is TGTGCCAGCAGCTTAGCGCGGACAGGGAGTGAGCAGTTCTTC. This translates into CASSLARTGSEQFF.

This chain uses TRBV19 with TRBJ1-5; perhaps TRBD1 as D (5 bases). Germline V CDR1 and CDR2: LNHDA, SQIVND (reference sequence). This CDR3 has 15 residues. Deletions cut 10 bases from V and 0 bases from J, with 16 bases between. CDR3 amino acids: CATSGGVNSNQPQHF. DNA of the CDR3: TGTGCCACCAGTGGAGGGGTAAATAGCAATCAGCCCCAGCATTTT.

This clonotype was counted between two and nine times. The chain is built from TRBV6-2 or TRBV6-3 and TRBJ2-4; 7 bases fit TRBD1. The J call could be wrong; TRBJ2-7 is a better fit for the DNA end. Per germline, CDR1 MNHEY and CDR2 SVGEGT. The CDR3 contains 14 residues. The CDR3 sequence is CASRESAGGYEQYF. CDR3 nucleotides: TGTGCCAGCAGGGAGTCTGCAGGGGGCTACGAGCAGTACTTC.

This chain connects TRBV12-3 or TRBV12-4 to TRBJ2-3, with 10 bases matching TRBD2. CDR3 length: 15 residues. Unmatched junction bases numbered 8, after V lost 6 bases and J lost 5 bases. CDR3 sequence: CASRALAGYIDTQYF. The CDR3, as DNA: TGTGCCAGCAGGGCACTAGCGGGATATATAGATACGCAGTATTTT.

The chain recombines TRBV28 with TRBJ2-5; 9 bases agree with TRBD1. The CDR3 runs to 12 residues. From germline, CDR1 is MDHEN and CDR2 SYDVKM. V lost 6 bases, J lost 7 bases, and 3 bases stayed unmatched. CDR3 coding DNA: TGTGCCAGCAGGACAGGGGGATGGACCCAGTACTTC. It codes for CASRTGGWTQYF.

There are a few counts of this clonotype. The chain carries TRBV30 and TRBJ2-1, with D perhaps being TRBD1 or TRBD2 (7 bases each). V was trimmed by 2 bases and J by 9 bases, leaving 17 bases between them. Germline V gives CDR1 GTSNPN, CDR2 SVGIG (reference sequence). CDR3 size: 14 residues. CDR3 coding DNA: TGTGCCTGGAGTAGGGAGGGGGCGCTGGGTGAGCAGTTCTTC. Translated, it gives CAWSREGALGEQFF.

The chain combines TRBV2 with TRBJ2-1; 8 positions agree with TRBD2. Trimming at V came to 3 bases and at J to 3 bases, leaving 7 bases not matched to a gene. The CDR3 is made up of 16 amino acids. In germline, CDR1 is SNHLY, CDR2 FYNNEI. The CDR3 region has the DNA TGTGCCAGCAGTGAGGGGCTAGCGGGCGGCTACAATGAGCAGTTCTTC. This codes for CASSEGLAGGYNEQFF. Combining the CDR3 with reference TRBV2 and TRBJ2-1 gives the whole variable domain EPEVTQTPSHQVTQMGQEVILRCVPISNHLYFYWYRQILGQKVEFLVSFYNNEISEKSEIFDDQFSVERPDGSNFTLKIRSTKLEDSAMYFCASSEGLAGGYNEQFFGPGTRLTVL.

The chain combines TRBV27 with TRBJ2-1, with TRBD2 matching over 12 bases. Per the germline V gene, CDR1 is MNHEY and CDR2 is SMNVEV (reference sequence). Germline trimming cut 6 bases from V and 5 bases from J; bases unmatched to any gene: 8. The CDR3 contains 16 residues. CDR3 in amino acids: CASSQDTSGGNNEQFF. As DNA, the CDR3 is TGTGCCAGCAGCCAAGATACTAGCGGGGGGAACAATGAGCAGTTCTTC.

This clonotype showed up just once. The gene calls are TRBV12-3 or TRBV12-4 and TRBJ2-5; no firm D call. The CDR3 sequence is 14 residues long. V lost 5 bases and J 4 bases, leaving 14 bases between the germline ends. The CDR3 nucleotides are TGTGCCAGCAGTCCCAAAAGGGTAGGAGAGACCCAGTACTTC. It encodes CASSPKRVGETQYF.